This T cell receptor (beta chain) is from a study of blood T cell repertoires in COVID-19. Study at large: There were acute and convalescent COVID-19 samples, and they came from the United States, Italy and Spain. T cells, B-cell-depleted T cells, or PBMCs provided the cDNA or gDNA that served as material.

In the original processing: Scientists estimated how many nucleated cells there were by amplifying reference gene primers. Clones were read by immunoSEQ multiplex PCR, and TCRdb kept only the in-frame ones, dropping some. Clone size and the V and J calls come from that table; the DNA yielded D and trimming. The sample has about 260,000 clones; around nine tenths are singletons. The CDR3 runs 14 residues. Germline CDR1 and CDR2: MNHEY and SMNVEV (reference sequence). V lost 4 bases, J lost 4 bases, and 4 bases stayed unmatched. This chain joins TRBV27 and TRBJ2-7, with TRBD2 matching over 10 bases. This TCR derives from a man aged 40-49 years who had recovered from COVID-19. Sequencing input: peripheral blood. The CDR3 DNA sequence: TGTGCCAGCAGTTCTAGCGGGAGTAAGTACGAGCAGTACTTC. It yields the protein CASSSSGSKYEQYF.